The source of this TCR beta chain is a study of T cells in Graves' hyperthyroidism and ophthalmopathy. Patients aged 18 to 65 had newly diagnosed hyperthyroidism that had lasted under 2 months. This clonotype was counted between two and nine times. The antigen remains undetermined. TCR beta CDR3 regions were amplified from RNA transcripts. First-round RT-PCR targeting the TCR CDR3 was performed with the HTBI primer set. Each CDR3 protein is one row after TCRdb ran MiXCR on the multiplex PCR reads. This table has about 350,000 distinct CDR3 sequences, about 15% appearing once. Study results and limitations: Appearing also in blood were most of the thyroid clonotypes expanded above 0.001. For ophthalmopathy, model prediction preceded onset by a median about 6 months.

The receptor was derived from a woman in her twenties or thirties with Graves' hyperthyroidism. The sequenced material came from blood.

The CDR3 loop reads CSASSLAGGYQETQYF. The CDR3 DNA reads as TGCAGTGCTAGCTCACTAGCGGGAGGTTATCAAGAGACCCAGTACTTC. J is TRBJ2-5 and V is TRBV20-1; 12 bases line up with TRBD2. The CDR3 covers 16 residues. Per germline, CDR1 DFQATT and CDR2 SNEGSKA (reference sequence). V was pared by 3 bases and J by 2 bases, with 7 bases of the junction left unmatched.